The TCR beta chain under discussion was sequenced for a study of cytomegalovirus exposure and HLA in healthy donors. The germline gives CDR1 KGHSH, CDR2 LQKENI. The CDR3 length is 12 residues. Trimming left V 10 bases short and J 6 bases short, with 12 bases between. Study conclusions and caveats: Later findings reportedly placed an Asian-associated ancestry cluster below the roughly 660-donor mean for N-insertions.

Vbeta (60) and Jbeta (13) primers were used in the PCR. Profiling relied on immunoSEQ multiplex PCR, and the TCRdb table lists in-frame clones only, not all of them. Of 100,000 to 150,000 clones in the sample, around three quarters were seen once. As regards this clone: Its antigen is still unknown.

Input material: PBMCs. This TCR was sampled from a woman aged 35 to 49 in good health and CMV-seronegative. The chain is built from TRBV18 and TRBJ2-2; the D gene is possibly TRBD2 (5 bases). CDR3 sequence reads: CATERVSGELFF. The DNA of the CDR3 is TGTGCCACTGAGAGGGTGTCCGGGGAGCTGTTTTTT.